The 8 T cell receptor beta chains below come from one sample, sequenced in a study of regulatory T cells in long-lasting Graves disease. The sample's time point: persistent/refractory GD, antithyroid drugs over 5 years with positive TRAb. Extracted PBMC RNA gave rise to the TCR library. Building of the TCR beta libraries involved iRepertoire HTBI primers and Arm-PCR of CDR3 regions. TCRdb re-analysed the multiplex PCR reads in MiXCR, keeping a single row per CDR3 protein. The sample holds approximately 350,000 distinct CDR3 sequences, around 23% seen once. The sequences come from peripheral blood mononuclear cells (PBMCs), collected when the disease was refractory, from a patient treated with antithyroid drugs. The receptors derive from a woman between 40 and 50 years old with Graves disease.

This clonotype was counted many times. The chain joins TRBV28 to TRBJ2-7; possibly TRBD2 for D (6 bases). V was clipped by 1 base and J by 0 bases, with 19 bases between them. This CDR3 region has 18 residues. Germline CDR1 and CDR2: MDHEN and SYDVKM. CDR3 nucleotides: TGTGCCAGCAGTTTATATCGGCTAGGACTACATGTCTCCTACGAGCAGTACTTC. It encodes CASSLYRLGLHVSYEQYF. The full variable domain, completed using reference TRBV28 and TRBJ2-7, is DVKVTQSSRYLVKRTGEKVFLECVQDMDHENMFWYRQDPGLGLRLIYFSYDVKMKEKGDIPEGYSVSREKKERFSLILESASTNQTSMYLCASSLYRLGLHVSYEQYFGPGTRLTVT.

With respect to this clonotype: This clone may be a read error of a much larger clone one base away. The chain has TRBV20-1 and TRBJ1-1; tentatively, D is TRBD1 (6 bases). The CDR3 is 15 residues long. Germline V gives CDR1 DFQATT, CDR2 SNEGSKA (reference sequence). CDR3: CIARLGGNGNTEAFF. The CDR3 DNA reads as TGCATTGCTAGACTGGGGGGCAACGGGAACACTGAAGCTTTCTTT.

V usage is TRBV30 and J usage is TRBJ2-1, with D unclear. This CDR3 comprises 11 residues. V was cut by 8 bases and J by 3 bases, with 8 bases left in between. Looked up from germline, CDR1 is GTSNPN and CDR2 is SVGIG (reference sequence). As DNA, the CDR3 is TGTGCCCTACAGAGCTACAATGAGCAGTTCTTC. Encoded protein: CALQSYNEQFF.

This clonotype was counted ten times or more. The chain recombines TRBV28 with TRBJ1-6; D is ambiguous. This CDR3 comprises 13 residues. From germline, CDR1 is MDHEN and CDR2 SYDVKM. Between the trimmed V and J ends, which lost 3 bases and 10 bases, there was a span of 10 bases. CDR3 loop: CASSFPLPSPLHF. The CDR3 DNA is TGTGCCAGCAGTTTCCCTCTACCCTCACCCCTCCACTTT.

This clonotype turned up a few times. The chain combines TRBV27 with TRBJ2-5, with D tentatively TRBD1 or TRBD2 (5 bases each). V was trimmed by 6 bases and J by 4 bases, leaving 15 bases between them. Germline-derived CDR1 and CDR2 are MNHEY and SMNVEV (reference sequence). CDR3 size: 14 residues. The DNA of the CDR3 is TGTGCCAGCAGCATAACAACTAGGGGAGAGACCCAGTACTTC. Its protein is CASSITTRGETQYF.

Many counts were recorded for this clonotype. The CDR3 bases are TGTGCCAGCAGTGTAACAGGGTTTCAGCCCCAGCATTTT. It encodes CASSVTGFQPQHF. The chain joins TRBV6-1 to TRBJ1-5; tentative D call: TRBD1 (6 bases). The CDR3 spans 13 residues. V lost 4 bases and J lost 6, with 10 bases in between. Germline CDR1 and CDR2: MNHNS and SASEGT.

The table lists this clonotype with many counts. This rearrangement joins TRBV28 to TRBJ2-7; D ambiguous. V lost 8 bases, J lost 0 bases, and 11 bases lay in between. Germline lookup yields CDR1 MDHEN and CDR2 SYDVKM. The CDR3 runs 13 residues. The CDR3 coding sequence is TGTGCCAGCGGCCCGGGCAGCTCCTACGAGCAGTACTTC. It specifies CASGPGSSYEQYF.

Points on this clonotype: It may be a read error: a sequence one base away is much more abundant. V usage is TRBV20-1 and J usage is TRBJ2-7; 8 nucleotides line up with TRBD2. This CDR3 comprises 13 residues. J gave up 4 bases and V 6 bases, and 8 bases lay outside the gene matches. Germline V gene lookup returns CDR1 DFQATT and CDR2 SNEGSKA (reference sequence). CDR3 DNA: TGCAGTGCAAATCCGGGACTAGGATACGAGCAGTACTTC. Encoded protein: CSANPGLGYEQYF.